Below, one TCR beta chain is given with its context. Its antigen is currently not known. Base qualities are not provided; no much larger clone lies one nucleotide away. The entry originates in a study of blood T cells in healthy people across ages (dated by TCRdb to the mid-2010s). For the study in its entirety: In model experiments, roughly one uniquely barcoded TCR beta cDNA molecule per two T cells was captured by template switching. Using deep sequencing normalized with unique cDNA molecular identifiers, the study measured how TCR beta repertoire diversity changes with age. The donors were divided into four age groups: young (average around 16 years), middle-aged (about 40), aged (62) and long-lived (around 80). The study analyzed two additional independent replicas of 1 million unique cDNA reads from the same blood draw for two donors, one aged 18 to 30 and one aged 80 or older. To avoid experimental bias, donors of different ages were randomly spread across the sequencing lanes. Points the paper makes about the study in general: Total diversity estimates from one million sequenced T cells were considered lower bounds and underestimates. Conclusive comparison of naive and antigen-experienced compartments was prevented by the profiling of bulk unsorted PBMCs. There was a strong correlation between observed TCR beta diversity and the percentage of naive T cells measured by flow cytometry. Compared with the aged group, the long-lived group had more naive CD4+ T cells, fewer expanded clones and increased TCR diversity, a pattern suggesting age selection. Observed TCR beta diversity per million T cells fell roughly linearly with age, and a significant reduction was already apparent by age roughly 41. Donor CMV infection status was unknown, potentially confounding age-related changes in expanded clonotypes.

Systemically healthy Caucasian individuals from Russia, roughly 40 in total and aged roughly 6 to 100 years, were included as donors. Each donor gave 9.5 to 10 milliliters of peripheral blood, drawn into EDTA-treated Vacutainer tubes. Ficoll-Paque density-gradient centrifugation was used to isolate PBMCs, with at least 6 million per sample. Total RNA, at least 5 micrograms per sample, was extracted from PBMCs with Trizol reagent. For every donor, flow cytometry on a PBMC aliquot measured the percentage of naive CD45RAhigh/CD27high T cells. The library was obtained by 5' RACE. Sequencer: Illumina HiSeq 2500. A second PCR of roughly 6 to 12 cycles was run with a J-beta primer mix and a sample-barcoded 5' primer. Each TCR beta cDNA molecule received a unique molecular identifier from a template-switch 5' adaptor carrying 12 random nucleotides. Each sample yielded at least 3 million CDR3-containing paired-end reads. The Mint cDNA synthesis kit, primed by a TRBC-specific oligonucleotide, was used to synthesize first-strand cDNA from all RNA. After uracil-DNA glycosylase treatment, a first 18-cycle PCR used universal primers M1SS and BC2_uni_R on all cDNA. Per the original workflow: For normalization, 1 million high-quality reads were randomly selected from each sample, with every read carrying a distinct molecular identifier. Instead of being binned into consensus sequences, reads with shared molecular identifiers were discarded. CDR3 identification, clonotype clustering and error correction used MiTCR with a Q25 quality threshold and the strictest error-elimination algorithm. Lower-bound total TCR beta diversity was estimated with a nonparametric unseen species model using Euler transformation. TCRdb applied fastp at Q25 and MiXCR to the public reads, then kept only in-frame beta chains. Under each unique CDR3 protein, matching rows form one entry showing the most common genes and DNA. The V and J calls were determined by TCRdb, not by the authors. In all, the sample holds 1.6 million or so distinct CDR3 sequences, and almost 35% of those were seen once. Roughly 10% of the sample comes from the top ten.

The source is a woman in her 30s in good health. What was sequenced was blood.

The encoded CDR3 is CAIRAGTSGSSDTQYF. Here is the DNA: TGTGCCATCAGGGCCGGGACTAGCGGGAGTTCAGATACGCAGTATTTT. The chain is made from TRBV10-3 and TRBJ2-3; TRBD2 fits 14 bases in the junction. CDR1 is given as ENHRY and CDR2 as SYGVKD, both from the germline V gene. Counted from cysteine to phenylalanine, this CDR3 has 16 amino acids. Here the CDR3 DNA is all that survives: 48 bases in frame from base 1. V is trimmed back by 6 bases and J by 4 bases, and the junction contains 6 bases that no gene match accounts for.